This section outlines one T cell receptor beta chain sequence together with its context. Its antigen remains unknown. This record comes from a study of graft-versus-host responses after intestinal transplantation. Study at large: Multivisceral, liver-intestinal, or isolated intestinal transplants were received by the recipients. Broader study findings: Peak circulating GvH clone levels tracked with early post-transplant HvG declines. When patients had graft-donor T cell macrochimerism, their allografts held high graft-versus-host to host-versus-graft clonal ratios.

Assay used: immunoSEQ multiplex PCR; TCRdb lists only in-frame clones, some missing. The data show over 85,000 clones, 91% seen once. Trimming removed 1 base from V and 4 bases from J; junction bases left unmatched: 6. The CDR3 is 16 residues long. Germline V gene data show CDR1 as MGHRA and CDR2 as YSYEKL. The clonotype comes from a human donor who was the organ donor for an intestinal transplant. V usage is TRBV4-1 and J usage is TRBJ2-1; 8 bases line up with TRBD2. This material consisted of unstimulated CD4+ T cells sorted from spleen or lymph node cells, taken before transplant. CDR3 sequence reads: CASSQVGRERYNEQFF. The CDR3 DNA reads as TGCGCCAGCAGCCAAGTCGGGAGGGAAAGGTACAATGAGCAGTTCTTC.